This T cell receptor (beta chain) was retrieved from a study of OX40 agonist ivuxolimab in advanced cancers. Study details: Over 30% of patients had received prior checkpoint inhibitor therapy.

Here immunoSEQ multiplex PCR was the method, and the copy in TCRdb shows in-frame clones only, minus some. This table has about 50,000 clones, more than 85% appearing once. The clonotype originates from an adult with an advanced solid tumor such as melanoma, head and neck, liver or kidney cancer. The sequencing here drew on CD4+ or CD8+ T cells sorted from blood, taken in a trial of the OX40 agonist ivuxolimab.

CDR3 residues: CASSHGRGRTEAFF. Here the CDR3 DNA reads TGTGCCAGCAGCCACGGAAGGGGTAGGACTGAAGCTTTCTTT. The chain is built from TRBV7-2 and TRBJ1-1, with a possible D match to TRBD1 (5 bases). Germline lookup yields CDR1 SGHTA and CDR2 FQGNSA. Trimming pared 5 bases from V and 5 bases from J, leaving 15 bases between. The CDR3 consists of 14 residues.